The 22 T cell receptor beta chains listed next were all sequenced from one sample in a study of blood T cell repertoires in COVID-19. Some clones are missing from TCRdb's copy, which holds only in-frame ones; the method was immunoSEQ multiplex PCR. The sample consists of a few hundred thousand clones, approximately 87% of them appearing once. Material: peripheral blood. Receptor source: a woman aged 50 to 60 with acute or convalescent COVID-19.

V gene TRBV11-2 combines with J gene TRBJ1-2; unclear D gene. Germline CDR1 SGHAT, CDR2 FQNNGV. The CDR3 has 16 residues. The germline V and J ends were trimmed by 1 base and 6 bases, with 18 bases remaining between them. The CDR3 nucleotides are TGTGCCAGCAGCTTAGTAATAAGTACAGAAGGAAATGGCTACACCTTC. It encodes CASSLVISTEGNGYTF.

The CDR3 sequence is CAISESTGQYF. The CDR3, as DNA: TGTGCCATCAGTGAGTCGACAGGGCAGTACTTC. The chain combines TRBV10-3 with TRBJ2-7; tentative D call: TRBD1 (6 bases). The CDR3 contains 11 residues. Trimming pared 0 bases from V and 9 bases from J, leaving 6 bases between. In germline, CDR1 is ENHRY, CDR2 SYGVKD.

The genes are TRBV18 and TRBJ2-1; tentatively, D is TRBD1 (6 bases). Germline CDR1 KGHSH, CDR2 LQKENI. Trimming took off 3 bases at V and 3 bases at J, with 12 bases between the two ends. There are 15 residues in the CDR3. CDR3 nucleotides: TGTGCCAGCTCACCGGCGACAGGCGACTACAATGAGCAGTTCTTC. Its translation: CASSPATGDYNEQFF.

This clone was seen only once. This sequence joins TRBV30 and TRBJ2-1, with 14 bases that match TRBD2. Trimming cost V 3 bases and J 7 bases; bases outside gene matches: 5. The CDR3 has 15 amino acids. CDR1 is GTSNPN and CDR2 is SVGIG in the germline V gene (reference sequence). The CDR3 reads CAWSMGLAGANEQFF. The DNA for the CDR3 is TGTGCCTGGAGCATGGGACTAGCGGGAGCGAATGAGCAGTTCTTC.

This chain connects TRBV6-1 to TRBJ2-3; possible D gene TRBD2, 5 bases. Trimming left V 3 bases short and J 1 base short, with 14 bases between. The CDR3 contains 16 residues. The germline V gene has CDR1 MNHNS and CDR2 SASEGT. The CDR3 region is CASSDIRRERTDTQYF. In nucleotides, the CDR3 is TGTGCCAGCAGTGATATTAGACGGGAACGCACAGATACGCAGTATTTT.

The chain uses TRBV24-1 and TRBJ1-4; 8 positions agree with TRBD1. Germline values: CDR1 KGHDR, CDR2 SFDVKD. After removal of 5 bases from V and 7 bases from J, the junction contained 8 bases not matched to a gene. The CDR3 is 15 residues long. CDR3 protein: CATSAPDRGSEKLFF. CDR3 coding DNA: TGTGCCACCAGTGCCCCTGACAGGGGTAGTGAAAAACTGTTTTTT.

The rearrangement uses TRBV3-1 (or the pseudogene TRBV3-2) and TRBJ2-5; TRBD1 is a possible D gene (6 bases). This CDR3 spans 13 amino acids. Germline CDR1 is LGHDT and CDR2 is YNNKEL (reference sequence). Trimming took off 7 bases at V and 5 bases at J, with 14 bases between the two ends. For the CDR3, the DNA is TGTGCCAGCAACGTTGACAGGATGGAGACCCAGTACTTC. It yields the protein CASNVDRMETQYF.

The chain couples TRBV29-1 to TRBJ2-7; 7 bases are shared with TRBD1. This CDR3 spans 13 amino acids. The V gene end was trimmed by 1 base and the J gene end by 3 bases; junction bases not matched to a gene: 3. Looked up from germline, CDR1 is SQVTM and CDR2 is ANQGSEA. In DNA form, the CDR3 reads TGCAGCGTTGAAGGGAGGACAGGCTACGAGCAGTACTTC. The encoded protein is CSVEGRTGYEQYF.

In this sample, this clone turned up a few times. DNA for the CDR3: TGTGCCAGCAGTGAACAGGAGAACACTGAAGCTTTCTTT. Protein sequence: CASSEQENTEAFF. This sequence joins TRBV6-1 and TRBJ1-1; D gene uncertain. This CDR3 region has 13 residues. V gave up 2 bases and J gave up 1 base, with 5 bases separating them. Germline CDR1 reads MNHNS; CDR2 reads SASEGT.

The V gene is TRBV9, the J gene TRBJ2-1; unclear D gene. Trimming removed 3 bases at V and 9 bases at J, with 10 bases between. The CDR3 length is 12 residues. The germline V gene has CDR1 SGDLS and CDR2 YYNGEE. The chain's CDR3 is CASSDQSGEQFF. The CDR3 bases are TGTGCCAGCAGCGACCAGTCGGGTGAGCAGTTCTTC.

V is TRBV14 and J is TRBJ1-4; no reliable D call. Per the germline V gene, CDR1 is SGHDN and CDR2 is FVKESK. The V end lost 3 bases, the J end lost 1 base, and 9 bases lay between the germline ends. The CDR3 extends over 15 amino acids. CDR3 loop: CASSHELETNEKLFF. CDR3 DNA sequence: TGTGCCAGCAGCCATGAACTCGAAACTAATGAAAAACTGTTTTTT.

V gene TRBV6-2 or TRBV6-3 combines with J gene TRBJ2-1; 9 bases are shared with TRBD1. Trimming removed 5 bases from V and 8 bases from J; junction bases left unmatched: 16. This CDR3 comprises 17 residues. Germline-derived CDR1 and CDR2 are MNHEY and SVGEGT. CDR3 in DNA: TGTGCCAGCAGTAAGGGGGGGTACAGGGGGCTAGCGGATGAGCAGTTCTTC. It encodes CASSKGGYRGLADEQFF.

The chain carries TRBV30 and TRBJ1-5; 7 bases are shared with TRBD1. V was clipped by 4 bases and J by 4 bases; unmatched bases: 7. CDR1 and CDR2 (germline): GTSNPN, SVGIG (reference sequence). CDR3 length equals 14 residues. The CDR3 region has the DNA TGTGCCTGGACCCAGACAGGGACAAATCAGCCCCAGCATTTT. This codes for CAWTQTGTNQPQHF.

The J gene is TRBJ2-1, the V gene TRBV10-3; 13 bases align to TRBD2. The CDR3 covers 16 residues. The V gene's germline CDR1 is ENHRY and CDR2 SYGVKD. Unmatched junction bases numbered 10, after V lost 6 bases and J lost 8 bases. This chain's CDR3 is CAISPGLAGDSDEQFF. CDR3 sequence (DNA): TGTGCCATCAGCCCTGGACTAGCGGGAGATAGCGATGAGCAGTTCTTC.

The J gene is TRBJ2-7, the V gene TRBV11-2; 8 bases align to TRBD2. Unmatched junction bases numbered 6, after V lost 3 bases and J lost 2 bases. CDR3 length: 15 amino acids. Germline CDR1 and CDR2: SGHAT and FQNNGV. In DNA, the CDR3 is TGTGCCAGCAGCTTCACCGGGGGGGTAGCCTACGAGCAGTACTTC. The encoded protein is CASSFTGGVAYEQYF.

Remarks on this clone: An end of the junction does not agree with germline; a read error may underlie this. The chain links TRBV9 to TRBJ2-1, with TRBD2 matching 11 bases. The CDR3 runs 14 residues. CDR1 is SGDLS and CDR2 is YYNGEE in the germline V gene. The DNA of the CDR3 is TGTGCCAGCAGCCCTACGTTCGTAGCGGGAGGGCCACTCTTC. Residues: CASSPTFVAGGPLF.

V gene TRBV19 combines with J gene TRBJ2-1; 14 bases fit TRBD2. The CDR3 spans 16 residues. With V trimmed by 1 base and J by 9 bases, 5 bases remained unmatched. Germline-derived CDR1 and CDR2 are LNHDA and SQIVND (reference sequence). The CDR3 DNA follows: TGTGCCAGTAGTATAGGCGGACTAGCGGGAGGTATTGAGCAGTTCTTC. Translating it yields CASSIGGLAGGIEQFF.

The rearrangement links TRBV12-3 or TRBV12-4 to TRBJ2-7, with 8 bases lining up with TRBD1. The V segment lost 8 bases and the J segment 4 bases; nucleotides outside the gene matches: 7. The CDR3 totals 13 residues. The CDR3, as DNA: TGTGCCAGCGTTGGACAGGGAGCATACGAGCAGTACTTC. Amino acid sequence: CASVGQGAYEQYF.

The chain uses TRBV28 and TRBJ1-1; a possible D gene is TRBD1 (6 bases). This CDR3 has 14 amino acids. Germline CDR1 is MDHEN and CDR2 is SYDVKM. The V gene lost 4 bases and the J gene lost 3 bases, with 12 bases spanning the gap. CDR3 DNA: TGTGCCAGCAGTTCCGGGACACTGTACACTGAAGCTTTCTTT. Amino acids: CASSSGTLYTEAFF.

A single count supports this clone. The chain carries TRBV7-9 and TRBJ1-2, with TRBD1 matching over 7 bases. Trimming at V came to 5 bases and at J to 3 bases, leaving 3 bases not matched to a gene. Germline V CDR1 and CDR2: SEHNR, FQNEAQ (reference sequence). The CDR3 runs to 13 residues. The CDR3 nucleotides are TGTGCCAGCAGCGACGACAGGGACTATGGCTACACCTTC. This gives the protein CASSDDRDYGYTF. Combining the CDR3 with reference TRBV7-9 and TRBJ1-2 gives the whole variable domain DTGVSQNPRHKITKRGQNVTFRCDPISEHNRLYWYRQTLGQGPEFLTYFQNEAQLEKSRLLSDRFSAERPKGSFSTLEIQRTEQGDSAMYLCASSDDRDYGYTFGSGTRLTVV.

V is TRBV27 and J is TRBJ1-5; D remains ambiguous. Germline CDR1 is MNHEY and CDR2 is SMNVEV (reference sequence). The CDR3 spans 14 residues. The germline V and J ends were trimmed by 0 bases and 4 bases, with 7 bases remaining between them. CDR3 sequence reads: CASSLSSRNQPQHF. The CDR3 DNA sequence: TGTGCCAGCAGTTTATCGTCCCGTAATCAGCCCCAGCATTTT.

Here the CDR3 reads CASSEGTASTEAFF. The CDR3 DNA is TGTGCCAGCTCTGAGGGGACAGCTTCGACTGAAGCTTTCTTT. This chain joins TRBV28 and TRBJ1-1, with 7 bases aligning to TRBD1. V was clipped by 8 bases and J by 5 bases; unmatched bases: 11. CDR1 is MDHEN, CDR2 SYDVKM, per germline. This CDR3 region has 14 residues.